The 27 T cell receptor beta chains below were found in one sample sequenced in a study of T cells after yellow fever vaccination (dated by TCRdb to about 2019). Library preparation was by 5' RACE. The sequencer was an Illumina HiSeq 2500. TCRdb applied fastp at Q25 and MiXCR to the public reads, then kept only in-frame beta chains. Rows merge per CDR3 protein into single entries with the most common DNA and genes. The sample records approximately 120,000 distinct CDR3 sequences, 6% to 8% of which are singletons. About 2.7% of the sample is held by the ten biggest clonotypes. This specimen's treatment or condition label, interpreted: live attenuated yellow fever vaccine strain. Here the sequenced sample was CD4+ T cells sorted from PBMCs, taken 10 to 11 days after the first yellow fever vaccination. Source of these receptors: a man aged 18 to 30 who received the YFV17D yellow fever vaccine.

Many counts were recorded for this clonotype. CDR3 amino acids: CASSHPGDTGELFF. The CDR3 nucleotides read TGTGCCAGCAGCCACCCAGGGGACACCGGGGAGCTGTTTTTT. V gene TRBV6-1 combines with J gene TRBJ2-2; maybe TRBD1 (6 bases). The CDR3 totals 14 residues. V lost 6 bases, J lost 3 bases, and 11 bases lay in between. Germline V gene lookup returns CDR1 MNHNS and CDR2 SASEGT.

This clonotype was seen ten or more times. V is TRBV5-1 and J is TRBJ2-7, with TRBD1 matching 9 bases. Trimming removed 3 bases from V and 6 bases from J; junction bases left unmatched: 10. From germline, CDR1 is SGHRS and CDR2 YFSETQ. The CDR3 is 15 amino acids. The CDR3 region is CASSSSPGQGSEQYF. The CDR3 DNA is TGCGCCAGCAGCTCGTCACCGGGACAGGGATCCGAGCAGTACTTC.

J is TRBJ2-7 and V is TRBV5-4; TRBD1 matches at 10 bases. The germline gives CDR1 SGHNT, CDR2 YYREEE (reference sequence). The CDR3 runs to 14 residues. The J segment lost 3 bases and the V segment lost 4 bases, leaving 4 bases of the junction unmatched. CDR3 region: CASSPDRGNYEQYV. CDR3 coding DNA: TGTGCCAGCAGCCCGGACAGGGGGAACTACGAGCAGTACGTC.

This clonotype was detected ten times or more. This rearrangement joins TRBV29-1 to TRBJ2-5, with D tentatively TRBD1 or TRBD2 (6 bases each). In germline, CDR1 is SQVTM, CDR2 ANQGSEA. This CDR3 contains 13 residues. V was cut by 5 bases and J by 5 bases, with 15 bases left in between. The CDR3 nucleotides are TGCAGCGTTAAAAGGGGGGCCAGCGAGACCCAGTACTTC. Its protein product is CSVKRGASETQYF.

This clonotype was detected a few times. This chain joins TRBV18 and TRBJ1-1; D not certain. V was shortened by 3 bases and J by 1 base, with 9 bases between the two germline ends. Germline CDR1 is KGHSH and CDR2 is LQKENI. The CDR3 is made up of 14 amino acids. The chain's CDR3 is CASSPPQPNTEAFF. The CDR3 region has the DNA TGTGCCAGCTCACCCCCGCAACCGAACACTGAAGCTTTCTTT.

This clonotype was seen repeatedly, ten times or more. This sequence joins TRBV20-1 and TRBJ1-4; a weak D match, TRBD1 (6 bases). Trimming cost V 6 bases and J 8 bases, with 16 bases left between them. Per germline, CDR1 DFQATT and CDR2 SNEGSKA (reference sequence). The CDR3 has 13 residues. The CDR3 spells CSAPQGGQEKLFF. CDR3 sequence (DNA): TGCAGTGCGCCACAGGGAGGTCAAGAAAAACTGTTTTTT.

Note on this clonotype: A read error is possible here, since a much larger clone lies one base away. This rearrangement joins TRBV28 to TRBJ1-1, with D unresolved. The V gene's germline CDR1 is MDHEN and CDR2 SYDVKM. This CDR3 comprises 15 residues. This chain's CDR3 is CVSSLGRLNRYEAFF. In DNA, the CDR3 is TGTGTCAGCAGTTTGGGCAGACTCAACCGATATGAAGCTTTCTTT.

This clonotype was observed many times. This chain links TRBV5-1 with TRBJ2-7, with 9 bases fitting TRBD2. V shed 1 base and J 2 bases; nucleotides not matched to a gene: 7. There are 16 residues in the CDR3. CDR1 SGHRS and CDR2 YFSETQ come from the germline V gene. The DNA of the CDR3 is TGCGCCAGCAGCTTGTCGGGCGGGGGGGCCACCTACGAGCAGTACTTC. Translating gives CASSLSGGGATYEQYF.

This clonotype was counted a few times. CDR3 amino acids: CASSPIGRGFQFF. In nucleotides, the CDR3 is TGCGCCAGCAGTCCGATTGGGCGGGGGTTCCAGTTCTTC. The chain uses TRBV5-1 and TRBJ2-1; 7 bases line up with TRBD2. CDR3 length: 13 residues. V gave up 5 bases and J gave up 13 bases; unmatched junction bases: 12. Germline V lookup: CDR1 SGHRS, CDR2 YFSETQ.

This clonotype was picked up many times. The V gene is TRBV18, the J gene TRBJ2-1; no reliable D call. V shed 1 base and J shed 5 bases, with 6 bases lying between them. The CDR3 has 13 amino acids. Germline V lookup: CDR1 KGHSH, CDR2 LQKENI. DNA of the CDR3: TGTGCCAGCTCACCACAACCGGACAATGAGCAGTTCTTC. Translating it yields CASSPQPDNEQFF.

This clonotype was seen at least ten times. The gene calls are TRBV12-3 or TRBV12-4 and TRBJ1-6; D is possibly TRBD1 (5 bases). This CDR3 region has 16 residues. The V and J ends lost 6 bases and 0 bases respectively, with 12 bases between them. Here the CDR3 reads CASSRDESSYNSPLHF. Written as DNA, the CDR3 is TGTGCCAGCAGCCGGGACGAGAGCTCCTATAATTCACCCCTCCACTTT.

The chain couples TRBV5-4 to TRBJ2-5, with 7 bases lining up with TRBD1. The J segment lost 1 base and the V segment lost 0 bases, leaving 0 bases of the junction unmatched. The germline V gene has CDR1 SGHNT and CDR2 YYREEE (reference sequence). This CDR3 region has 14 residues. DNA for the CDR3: TGTGCCAGCAGCTTGGACAGGGGCCAAGAGACCCAGTACTTC. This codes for CASSLDRGQETQYF.

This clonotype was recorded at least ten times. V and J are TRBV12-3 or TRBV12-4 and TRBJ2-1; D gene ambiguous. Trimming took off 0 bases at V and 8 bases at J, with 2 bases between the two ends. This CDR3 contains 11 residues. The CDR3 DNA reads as TGTGCCAGCAGTTTAGCCGATGAGCAGTTCTTC. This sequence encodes CASSLADEQFF.

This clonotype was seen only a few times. CDR3 region: CSARDLTASGGDYEQYF. The CDR3 region has the DNA TGCAGTGCTAGAGATCTTACAGCATCAGGGGGAGACTACGAGCAGTACTTC. The chain employs TRBV20-1 and TRBJ2-7; 7 nucleotides match TRBD1. Per the germline V gene, CDR1 is DFQATT and CDR2 is SNEGSKA (reference sequence). The V segment lost 0 bases and the J segment 3 bases; nucleotides outside the gene matches: 14. The CDR3 has 17 amino acids.

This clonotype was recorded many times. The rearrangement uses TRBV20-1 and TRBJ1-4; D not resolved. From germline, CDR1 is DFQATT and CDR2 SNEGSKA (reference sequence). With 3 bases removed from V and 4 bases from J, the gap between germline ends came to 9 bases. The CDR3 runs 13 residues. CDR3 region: CSARWPLNEKLFF. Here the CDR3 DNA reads TGCAGTGCTAGGTGGCCACTTAATGAAAAACTGTTTTTT.

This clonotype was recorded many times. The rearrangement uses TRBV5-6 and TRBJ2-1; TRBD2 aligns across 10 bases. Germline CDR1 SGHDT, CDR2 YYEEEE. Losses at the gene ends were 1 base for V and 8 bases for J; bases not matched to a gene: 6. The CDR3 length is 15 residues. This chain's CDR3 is CASSLQSSGGYEQFF. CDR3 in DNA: TGTGCCAGCAGCTTGCAATCTAGCGGGGGCTATGAGCAGTTCTTC.

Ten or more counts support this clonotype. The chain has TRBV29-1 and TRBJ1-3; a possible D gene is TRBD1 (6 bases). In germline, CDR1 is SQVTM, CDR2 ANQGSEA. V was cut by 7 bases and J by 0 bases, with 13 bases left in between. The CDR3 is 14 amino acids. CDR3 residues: CSGTGQSSGNTIYF. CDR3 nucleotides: TGCAGCGGGACTGGACAGTCCTCTGGAAACACCATATATTTT.

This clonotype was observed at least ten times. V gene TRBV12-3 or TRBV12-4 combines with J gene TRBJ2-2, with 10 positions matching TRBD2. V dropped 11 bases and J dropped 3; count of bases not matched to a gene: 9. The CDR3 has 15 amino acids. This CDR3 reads CAARERGGDTGELFF. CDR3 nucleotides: TGTGCCGCCCGAGAGCGGGGGGGCGACACCGGGGAGCTGTTTTTT.

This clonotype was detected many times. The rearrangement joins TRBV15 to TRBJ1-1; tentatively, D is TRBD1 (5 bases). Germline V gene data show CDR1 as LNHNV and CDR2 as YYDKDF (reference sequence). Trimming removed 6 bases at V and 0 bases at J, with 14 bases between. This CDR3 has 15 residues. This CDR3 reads CATSTPGLLNTEAFF. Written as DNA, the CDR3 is TGTGCCACCAGTACTCCGGGACTCCTGAACACTGAAGCTTTCTTT. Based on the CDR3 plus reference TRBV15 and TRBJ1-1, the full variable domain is DAMVIQNPRYQVTQFGKPVTLSCSQTLNHNVMYWYQQKSSQAPKLLFHYYDKDFNNEADTPDNFQSRRPNTSFCFLDIRSPGLGDTAMYLCATSTPGLLNTEAFFGQGTRLTVV.

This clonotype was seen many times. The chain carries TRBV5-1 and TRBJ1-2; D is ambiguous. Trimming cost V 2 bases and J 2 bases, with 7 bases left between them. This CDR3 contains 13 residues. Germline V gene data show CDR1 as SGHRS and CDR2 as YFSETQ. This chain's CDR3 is CASSFDTNYGYTF. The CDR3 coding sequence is TGCGCCAGCAGCTTTGACACAAACTATGGCTACACCTTC. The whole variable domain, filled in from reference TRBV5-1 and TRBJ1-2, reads KAGVTQTPRYLIKTRGQQVTLSCSPISGHRSVSWYQQTPGQGLQFLFEYFSETQRNKGNFPGRFSGRQFSNSRSEMNVSTLELGDSALYLCASSFDTNYGYTFGSGTRLTVV.

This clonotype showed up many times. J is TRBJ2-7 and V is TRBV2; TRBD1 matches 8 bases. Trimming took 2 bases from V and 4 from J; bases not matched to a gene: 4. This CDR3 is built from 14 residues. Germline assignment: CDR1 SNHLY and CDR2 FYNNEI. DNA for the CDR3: TGTGCCAGCAGTGAACAGGGGGCTCTTTACGAGCAGTACTTC. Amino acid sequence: CASSEQGALYEQYF.

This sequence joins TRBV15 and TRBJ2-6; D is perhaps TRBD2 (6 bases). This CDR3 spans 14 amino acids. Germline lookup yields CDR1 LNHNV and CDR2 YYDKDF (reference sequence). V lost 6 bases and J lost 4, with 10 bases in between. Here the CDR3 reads CATSTAGGANVLTF. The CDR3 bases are TGTGCCACCAGTACGGCGGGAGGGGCCAACGTCCTGACTTTC.

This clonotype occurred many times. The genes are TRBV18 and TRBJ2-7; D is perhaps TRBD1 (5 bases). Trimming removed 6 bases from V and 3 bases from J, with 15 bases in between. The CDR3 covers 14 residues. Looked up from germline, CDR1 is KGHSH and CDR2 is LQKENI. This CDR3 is CASSPVGTGYEQYV. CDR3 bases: TGTGCCAGCTCCCCGGTTGGCACAGGCTACGAGCAGTACGTC.

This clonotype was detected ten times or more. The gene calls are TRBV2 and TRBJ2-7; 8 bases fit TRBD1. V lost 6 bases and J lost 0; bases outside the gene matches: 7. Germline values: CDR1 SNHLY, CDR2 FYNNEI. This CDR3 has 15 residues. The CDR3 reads CASSTDRGSSYEQYV. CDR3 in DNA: TGTGCCAGCAGCACCGACAGGGGCAGCTCCTACGAGCAGTACGTC.

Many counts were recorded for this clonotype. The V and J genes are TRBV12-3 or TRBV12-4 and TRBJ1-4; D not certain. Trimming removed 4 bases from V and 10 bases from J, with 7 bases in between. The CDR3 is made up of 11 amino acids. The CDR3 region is CASSSRTKLFF. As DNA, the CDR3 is TGTGCCAGCAGTTCCCGGACAAAACTGTTTTTT.

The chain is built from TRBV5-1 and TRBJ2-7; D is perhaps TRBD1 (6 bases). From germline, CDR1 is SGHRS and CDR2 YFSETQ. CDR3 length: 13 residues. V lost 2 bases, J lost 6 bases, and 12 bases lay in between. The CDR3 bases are TGCGCCAGCAGCTTTGTTCCGACAGGCGAGCAGTACGTC. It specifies CASSFVPTGEQYV.

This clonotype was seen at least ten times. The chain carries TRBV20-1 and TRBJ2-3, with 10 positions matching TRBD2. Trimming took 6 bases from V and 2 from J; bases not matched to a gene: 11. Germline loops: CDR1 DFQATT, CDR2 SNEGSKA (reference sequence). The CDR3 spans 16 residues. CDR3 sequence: CSAPTTAGGHTDTQYF. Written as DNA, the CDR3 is TGCAGTGCCCCGACGACAGCGGGGGGGCACACAGATACGCAGTATTTT.